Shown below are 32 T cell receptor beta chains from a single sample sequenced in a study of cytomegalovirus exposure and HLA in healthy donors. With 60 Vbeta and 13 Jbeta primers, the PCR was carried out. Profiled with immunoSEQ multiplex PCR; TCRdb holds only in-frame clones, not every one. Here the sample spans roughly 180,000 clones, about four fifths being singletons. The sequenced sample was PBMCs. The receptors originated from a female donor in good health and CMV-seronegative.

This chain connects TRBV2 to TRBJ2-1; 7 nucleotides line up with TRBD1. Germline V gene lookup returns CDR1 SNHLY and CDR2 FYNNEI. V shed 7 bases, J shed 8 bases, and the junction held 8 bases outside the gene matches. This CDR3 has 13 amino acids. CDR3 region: CASKGASLDEQFF. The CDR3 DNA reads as TGTGCCAGCAAGGGGGCTAGTTTAGATGAGCAGTTCTTC.

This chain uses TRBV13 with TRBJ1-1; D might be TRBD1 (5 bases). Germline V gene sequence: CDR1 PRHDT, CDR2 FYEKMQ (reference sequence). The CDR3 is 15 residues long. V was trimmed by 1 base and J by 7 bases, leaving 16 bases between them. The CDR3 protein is CASSLVGQGGLEAFF. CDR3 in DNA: TGTGCCAGCAGCTTAGTCGGCCAGGGCGGTCTTGAAGCTTTCTTT.

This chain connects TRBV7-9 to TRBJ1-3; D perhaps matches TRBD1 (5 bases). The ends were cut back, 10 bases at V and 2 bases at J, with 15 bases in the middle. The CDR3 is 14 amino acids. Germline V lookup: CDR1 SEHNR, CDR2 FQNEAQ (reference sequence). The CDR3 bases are TGTGCCACCTCTGGGGGGTCAGCTGGAAACACCATATATTTT. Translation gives CATSGGSAGNTIYF.

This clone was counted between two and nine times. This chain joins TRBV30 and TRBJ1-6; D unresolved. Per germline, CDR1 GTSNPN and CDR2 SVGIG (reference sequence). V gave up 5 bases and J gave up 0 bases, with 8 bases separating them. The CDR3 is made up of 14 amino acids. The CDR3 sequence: CAWVESSYNSPLHF. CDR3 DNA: TGTGCCTGGGTCGAGAGCTCCTATAATTCACCCCTCCACTTT.

CDR3 sequence (DNA): TGCAGCGTAAGGGAGGCAAGACGGGCCTACGAGCAGTACTTC. Amino acids: CSVREARRAYEQYF. This sequence joins TRBV29-1 and TRBJ2-7; D might be TRBD2 (6 bases). Trimming took off 6 bases at V and 2 bases at J, with 17 bases between the two ends. The CDR3 loop spans 14 amino acids. CDR1 is SQVTM, CDR2 ANQGSEA, per germline.

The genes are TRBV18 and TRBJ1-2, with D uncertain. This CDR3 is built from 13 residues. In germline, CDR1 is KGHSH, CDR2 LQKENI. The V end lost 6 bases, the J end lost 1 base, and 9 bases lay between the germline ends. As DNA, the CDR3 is TGTGCCAGCTCTCTTCAGGTTAACTATGGCTACACCTTC. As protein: CASSLQVNYGYTF.

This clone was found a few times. CDR3 in amino acids: CASSQVGGGDSPLHF. The CDR3 coding sequence is TGCGCCAGCAGCCAAGTGGGGGGTGGGGATTCACCCCTCCACTTT. This rearrangement joins TRBV4-3 to TRBJ1-6; tentatively, D is TRBD1 (5 bases). The CDR3 length is 15 residues. V lost 1 base, J lost 8 bases, and 12 bases lay in between. Looked up from germline, CDR1 is LGHNA and CDR2 is YSLEER.

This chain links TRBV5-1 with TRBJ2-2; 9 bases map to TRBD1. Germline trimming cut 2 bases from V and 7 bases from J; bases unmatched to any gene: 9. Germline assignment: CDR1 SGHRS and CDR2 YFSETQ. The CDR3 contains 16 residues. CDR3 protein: CASSLEGDRAYGELFF. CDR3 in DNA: TGCGCCAGCAGCTTAGAAGGGGACAGGGCGTACGGGGAGCTGTTTTTT.

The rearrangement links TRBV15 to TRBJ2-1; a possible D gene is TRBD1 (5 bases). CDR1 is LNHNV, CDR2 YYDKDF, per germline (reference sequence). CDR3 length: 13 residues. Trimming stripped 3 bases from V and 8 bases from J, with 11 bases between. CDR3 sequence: CATSSGPRDEQFF. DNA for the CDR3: TGTGCCACCAGCAGTGGGCCCAGGGATGAGCAGTTCTTC.

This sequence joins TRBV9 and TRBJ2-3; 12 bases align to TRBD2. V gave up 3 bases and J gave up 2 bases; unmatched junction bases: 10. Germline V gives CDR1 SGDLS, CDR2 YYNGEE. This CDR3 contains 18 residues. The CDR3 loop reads CASSDKLAGGPHTDTQYF. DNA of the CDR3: TGTGCCAGCAGCGATAAACTAGCGGGGGGCCCCCACACAGATACGCAGTATTTT.

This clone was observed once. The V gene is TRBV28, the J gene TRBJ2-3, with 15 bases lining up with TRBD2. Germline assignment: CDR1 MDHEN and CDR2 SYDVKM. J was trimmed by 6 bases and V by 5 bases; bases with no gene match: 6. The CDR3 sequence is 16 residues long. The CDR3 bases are TGTGCCAGCAGTCCGGGACTAGCGGGAGGAATGGATACGCAGTATTTT. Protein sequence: CASSPGLAGGMDTQYF.

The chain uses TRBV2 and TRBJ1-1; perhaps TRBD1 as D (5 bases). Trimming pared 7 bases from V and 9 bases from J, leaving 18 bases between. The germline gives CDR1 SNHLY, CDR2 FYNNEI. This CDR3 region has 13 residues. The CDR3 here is CASNLQEPRQAFF. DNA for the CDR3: TGTGCCAGCAACTTACAGGAGCCTCGACAAGCTTTCTTT.

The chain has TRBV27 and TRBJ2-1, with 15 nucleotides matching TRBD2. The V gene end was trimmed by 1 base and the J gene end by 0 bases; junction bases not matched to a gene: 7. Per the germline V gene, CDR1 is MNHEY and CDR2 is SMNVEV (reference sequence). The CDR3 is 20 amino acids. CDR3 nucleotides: TGTGCCAGCAGTTTATTGGGGACTAGCGGGGGGTCGCCCTCCTACAATGAGCAGTTCTTC. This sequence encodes CASSLLGTSGGSPSYNEQFF.

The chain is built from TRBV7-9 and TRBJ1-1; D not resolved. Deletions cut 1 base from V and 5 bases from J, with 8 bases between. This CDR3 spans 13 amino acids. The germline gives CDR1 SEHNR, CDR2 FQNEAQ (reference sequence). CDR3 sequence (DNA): TGTGCCAGCAGCTTAGAGGCTAGTACTGAAGCTTTCTTT. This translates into CASSLEASTEAFF.

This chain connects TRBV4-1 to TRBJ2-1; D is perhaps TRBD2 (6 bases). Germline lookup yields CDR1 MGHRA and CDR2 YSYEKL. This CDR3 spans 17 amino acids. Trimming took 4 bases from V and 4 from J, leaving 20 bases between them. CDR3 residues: CASSLAGPRLVYNEQFF. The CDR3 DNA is TGCGCCAGCAGCCTCGCTGGTCCGAGACTAGTGTACAATGAGCAGTTCTTC.

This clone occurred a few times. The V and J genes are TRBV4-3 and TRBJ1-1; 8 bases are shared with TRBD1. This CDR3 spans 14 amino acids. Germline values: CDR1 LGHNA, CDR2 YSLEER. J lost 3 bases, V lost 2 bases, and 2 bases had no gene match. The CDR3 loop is CASSQQTGDTEAFF. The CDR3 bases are TGCGCCAGCAGCCAACAGACAGGGGACACTGAAGCTTTCTTT.

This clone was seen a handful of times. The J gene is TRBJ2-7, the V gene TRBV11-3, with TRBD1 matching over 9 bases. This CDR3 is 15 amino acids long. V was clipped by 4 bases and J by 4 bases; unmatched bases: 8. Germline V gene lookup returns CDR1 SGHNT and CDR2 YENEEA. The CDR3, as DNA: TGTGCCAGCAGCTCCCACGGGACAGGGCATTACGAGCAGTACTTC. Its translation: CASSSHGTGHYEQYF.

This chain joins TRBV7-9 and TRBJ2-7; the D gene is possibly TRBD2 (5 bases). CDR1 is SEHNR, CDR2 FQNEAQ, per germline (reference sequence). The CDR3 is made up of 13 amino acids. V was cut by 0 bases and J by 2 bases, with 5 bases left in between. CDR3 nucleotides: TGTGCCAGCAGCTTAGCGACTACCTACGAGCAGTACTTC. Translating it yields CASSLATTYEQYF.

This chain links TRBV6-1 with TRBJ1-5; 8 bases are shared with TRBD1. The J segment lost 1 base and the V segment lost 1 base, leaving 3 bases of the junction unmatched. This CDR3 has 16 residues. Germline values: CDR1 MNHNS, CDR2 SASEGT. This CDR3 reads CASSEDRGGSNQPQHF. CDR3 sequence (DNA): TGTGCCAGCAGTGAAGACAGGGGGGGGAGCAATCAGCCCCAGCATTTT.

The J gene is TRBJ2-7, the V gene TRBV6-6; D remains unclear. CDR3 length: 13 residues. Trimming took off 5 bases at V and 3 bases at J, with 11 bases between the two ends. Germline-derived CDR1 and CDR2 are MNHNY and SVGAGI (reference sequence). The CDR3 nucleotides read TGTGCCAGCAGTCCCGCTGGCCACTACGAGCAGTACTTC. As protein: CASSPAGHYEQYF.

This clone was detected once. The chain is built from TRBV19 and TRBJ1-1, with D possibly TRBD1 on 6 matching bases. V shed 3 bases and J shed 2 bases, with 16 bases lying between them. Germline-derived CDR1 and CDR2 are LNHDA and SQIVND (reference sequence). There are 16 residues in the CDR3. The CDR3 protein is CASSISGAASNTEAFF. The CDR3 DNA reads TGTGCCAGTAGTATCTCAGGGGCGGCCTCAAACACTGAAGCTTTCTTT.

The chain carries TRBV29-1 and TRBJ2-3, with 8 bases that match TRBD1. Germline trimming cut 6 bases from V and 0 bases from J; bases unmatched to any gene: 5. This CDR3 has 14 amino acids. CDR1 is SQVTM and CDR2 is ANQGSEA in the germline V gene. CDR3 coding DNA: TGCAGCGTGACAGGGGTTAGGAGCACAGATACGCAGTATTTT. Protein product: CSVTGVRSTDTQYF.

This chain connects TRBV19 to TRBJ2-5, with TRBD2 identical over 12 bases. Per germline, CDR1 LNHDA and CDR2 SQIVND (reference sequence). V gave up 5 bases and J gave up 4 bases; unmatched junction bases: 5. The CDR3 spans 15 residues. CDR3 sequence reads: CASSFLAGGSETQYF. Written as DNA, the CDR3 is TGTGCCAGTAGTTTTCTAGCGGGGGGGTCAGAGACCCAGTACTTC. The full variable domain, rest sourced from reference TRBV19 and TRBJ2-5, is DGGITQSPKYLFRKEGQNVTLSCEQNLNHDAMYWYRQDPGQGLRLIYYSQIVNDFQKGDIAEGYSVSREKKESFPLTVTSAQKNPTAFYLCASSFLAGGSETQYFGPGTRLLVL.

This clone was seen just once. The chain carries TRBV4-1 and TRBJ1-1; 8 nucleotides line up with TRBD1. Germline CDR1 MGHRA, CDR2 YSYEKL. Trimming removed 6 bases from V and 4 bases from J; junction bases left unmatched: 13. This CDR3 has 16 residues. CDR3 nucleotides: TGCGCCAGCAGTACAGGGGGAAGAGGGAGACTCACTGAAGCTTTCTTT. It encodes CASSTGGRGRLTEAFF.

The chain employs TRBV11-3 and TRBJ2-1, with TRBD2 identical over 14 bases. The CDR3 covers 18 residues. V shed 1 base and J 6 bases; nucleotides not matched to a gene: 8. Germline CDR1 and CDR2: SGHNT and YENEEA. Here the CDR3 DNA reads TGTGCCAGCAGCTTAGGCGGTTTCGGGACTAGCGGGAGCAATGAGCAGTTCTTC. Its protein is CASSLGGFGTSGSNEQFF.

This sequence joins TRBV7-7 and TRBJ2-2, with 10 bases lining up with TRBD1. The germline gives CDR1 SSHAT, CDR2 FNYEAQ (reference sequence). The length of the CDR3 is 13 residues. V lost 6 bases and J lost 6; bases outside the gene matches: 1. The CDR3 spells CASRGQGAGELFF. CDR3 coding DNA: TGTGCCAGCAGAGGACAGGGGGCCGGGGAGCTGTTTTTT.

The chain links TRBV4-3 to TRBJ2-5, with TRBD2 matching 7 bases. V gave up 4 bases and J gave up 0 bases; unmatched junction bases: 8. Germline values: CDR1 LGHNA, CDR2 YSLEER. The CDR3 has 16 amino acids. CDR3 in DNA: TGCGCCAGCAGCCCGAAGACTAGCAGGTACCAAGAGACCCAGTACTTC. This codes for CASSPKTSRYQETQYF.

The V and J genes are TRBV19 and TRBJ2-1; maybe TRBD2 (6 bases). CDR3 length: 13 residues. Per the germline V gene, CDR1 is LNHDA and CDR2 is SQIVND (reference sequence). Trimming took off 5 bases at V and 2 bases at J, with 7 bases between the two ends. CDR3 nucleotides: TGTGCCAGTAGTCCGGGGGCCTACAATGAGCAGTTCTTC. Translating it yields CASSPGAYNEQFF.

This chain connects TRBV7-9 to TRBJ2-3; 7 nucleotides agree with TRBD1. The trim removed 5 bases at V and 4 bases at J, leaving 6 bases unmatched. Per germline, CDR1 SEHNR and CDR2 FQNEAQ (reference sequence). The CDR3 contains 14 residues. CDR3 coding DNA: TGTGCCAGCAGCAGGGGGCAAGGGGCAGATACGCAGTATTTT. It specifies CASSRGQGADTQYF. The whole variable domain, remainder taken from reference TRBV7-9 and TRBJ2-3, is DTGVSQNPRHKITKRGQNVTFRCDPISEHNRLYWYRQTLGQGPEFLTYFQNEAQLEKSRLLSDRFSAERPKGSFSTLEIQRTEQGDSAMYLCASSRGQGADTQYFGPGTRLTVL.

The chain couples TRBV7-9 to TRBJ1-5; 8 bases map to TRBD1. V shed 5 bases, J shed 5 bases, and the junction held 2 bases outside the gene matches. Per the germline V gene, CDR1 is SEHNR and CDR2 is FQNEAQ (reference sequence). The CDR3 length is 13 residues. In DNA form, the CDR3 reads TGTGCCAGCAGCCTGGACAGGGATCAGCCCCAGCATTTT. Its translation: CASSLDRDQPQHF.

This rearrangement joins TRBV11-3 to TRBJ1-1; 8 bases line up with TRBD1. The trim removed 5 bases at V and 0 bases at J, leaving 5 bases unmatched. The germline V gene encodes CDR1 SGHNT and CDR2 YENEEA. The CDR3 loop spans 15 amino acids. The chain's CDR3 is CASSPGTGLNTEAFF. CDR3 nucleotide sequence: TGTGCCAGCAGCCCGGGGACAGGACTGAACACTGAAGCTTTCTTT.

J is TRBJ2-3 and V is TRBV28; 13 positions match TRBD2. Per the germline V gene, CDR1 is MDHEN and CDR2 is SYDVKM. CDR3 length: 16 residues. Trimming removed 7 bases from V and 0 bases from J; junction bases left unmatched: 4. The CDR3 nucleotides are TGTGCCAGCACTGGGACTAGCGGGAAGAGCACAGATACGCAGTATTTT. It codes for CASTGTSGKSTDTQYF.